A selection of T cell receptor beta chains follows, all from one sample in a study of vaccination and CD4 T cells after COVID-19. Their cognate antigens are unknown. TCRdb fed the PCR reads into MiXCR, producing one record per CDR3 protein. The sample has around 9,100 distinct CDR3 sequences; about 35% are singletons. The sequencing input was CD4+ T cells from blood, cultured in vitro. The receptors originated from a human donor in good health. Both conserved end residues are part of each CDR3. Each record gives: clone size, V gene, J gene, D gene, CDR3 protein, CDR3 DNA. The D gene is left open where the match is weak. The size field is filled for only some rows; it gives once, few, many or a size class.

abundance: few
v_gene: TRBV28
j_gene: TRBJ2-2
d_gene: .
CDR3aa: CASSPGGEDTGELFF
CDR3nt: TGTGCCAGCAGCCCAGGGGGGGAGGACACCGGGGAGCTGTTTTTT

abundance: .
v_gene: TRBV2
j_gene: TRBJ1-2
d_gene: .
CDR3aa: CASSEPYTGTTYGYTF
CDR3nt: TGTGCCAGCAGTGAGCCATATACAGGAACAACCTATGGCTACACCTTC

abundance: few
v_gene: TRBV7-9
j_gene: TRBJ2-7
d_gene: TRBD1
CDR3aa: CASSSIVTGGSYEQYF
CDR3nt: TGTGCCAGCAGCTCCATAGTGACAGGGGGCTCCTACGAGCAGTACTTC

abundance: .
v_gene: TRBV5-1
j_gene: TRBJ2-1
d_gene: .
CDR3aa: CASSLAQVGDEEFF
CDR3nt: TGCGCCAGCAGCTTGGCCCAGGTGGGGGACGAGGAGTTCTTC

abundance: .
v_gene: TRBV11-3
j_gene: TRBJ2-5
d_gene: .
CDR3aa: CASSNYPGQRGQETQYF
CDR3nt: TGTGCCAGCAGCAATTACCCCGGGCAGAGGGGCCAAGAGACCCAGTACTTC

abundance: .
v_gene: TRBV7-2
j_gene: TRBJ1-2
d_gene: TRBD1
CDR3aa: CASGQAATLYGYTF
CDR3nt: TGTGCCAGCGGACAGGCCGCGACATTATATGGCTACACCTTC

abundance: .
v_gene: TRBV30
j_gene: TRBJ1-5
d_gene: .
CDR3aa: CAWSEDSNQPQHF
CDR3nt: TGTGCCTGGAGCGAAGATAGCAATCAGCCCCAGCATTTT

abundance: .
v_gene: TRBV6-1
j_gene: TRBJ1-5
d_gene: TRBD1
CDR3aa: CASGRGGLNQPQHF
CDR3nt: TGTGCCAGCGGCAGGGGGGGCCTAAATCAGCCCCAGCATTTT

abundance: once
v_gene: TRBV20-1
j_gene: TRBJ2-4
d_gene: .
CDR3aa: CSAPLRGANIQYF
CDR3nt: TGCAGTGCTCCTCTCAGGGGGGCAAACATTCAGTACTTC

abundance: .
v_gene: TRBV9
j_gene: TRBJ1-6
d_gene: TRBD1
CDR3aa: CASSLDRGAYSPLHF
CDR3nt: TGTGCCAGCAGCTTGGACAGGGGCGCCTATTCACCCCTCCACTTT

abundance: few
v_gene: TRBV19
j_gene: TRBJ2-7
d_gene: .
CDR3aa: CASSIGTGSYEQYF
CDR3nt: TGTGCCAGTAGTATTGGGACGGGGAGCTACGAGCAGTACTTC

abundance: .
v_gene: TRBV28
j_gene: TRBJ2-5
d_gene: TRBD2
CDR3aa: CASSLWTSGSLWETQYF
CDR3nt: TGTGCCAGCAGTTTATGGACTAGCGGGAGTCTGTGGGAGACCCAGTACTTC

abundance: few
v_gene: TRBV20-1
j_gene: TRBJ1-5
d_gene: .
CDR3aa: CSARETGIFQPQHF
CDR3nt: TGCAGTGCTAGAGAGACAGGAATATTCCAGCCCCAGCATTTT

abundance: .
v_gene: TRBV6-1
j_gene: TRBJ1-2
d_gene: TRBD1
CDR3aa: CASNRGQGGGYGYTF
CDR3nt: TGTGCCAGCAACAGGGGTCAGGGAGGAGGCTATGGCTACACCTTC

abundance: .
v_gene: TRBV2
j_gene: TRBJ2-5
d_gene: .
CDR3aa: CASSDGRETQYF
CDR3nt: TGTGCCAGCAGTGACGGCCGGGAGACCCAGTACTTC

abundance: .
v_gene: TRBV6-1
j_gene: TRBJ2-2
d_gene: .
CDR3aa: CASITTGFNTGELFF
CDR3nt: TGTGCCAGCATAACGACAGGCTTTAACACCGGGGAGCTGTTTTTT

abundance: .
v_gene: TRBV7-6
j_gene: TRBJ2-6
d_gene: TRBD2
CDR3aa: CASSGGVSGANVLTF
CDR3nt: TGTGCCAGCAGCGGGGGGGTGTCTGGGGCCAACGTCCTGACTTTC

abundance: few
v_gene: TRBV6-1
j_gene: TRBJ1-2
d_gene: .
CDR3aa: CASSEPAGYTF
CDR3nt: TGTGCCAGCAGTGAGCCTGCTGGCTACACCTTC

abundance: few
v_gene: TRBV18
j_gene: TRBJ2-5
d_gene: .
CDR3aa: CASSPPGQQETQYF
CDR3nt: TGTGCCAGCTCACCACCGGGGCAGCAAGAGACCCAGTACTTC

abundance: .
v_gene: TRBV7-2
j_gene: TRBJ1-6
d_gene: TRBD1
CDR3aa: CASSSPGQGVSPLHF
CDR3nt: TGTGCCAGCAGCTCCCCGGGACAGGGGGTTTCACCCCTCCACTTT

abundance: few
v_gene: TRBV12-3/TRBV12-4
j_gene: TRBJ2-6
d_gene: .
CDR3aa: CASSFGGLPSGANVLTF
CDR3nt: TGTGCCAGCAGTTTCGGGGGGCTACCCTCTGGGGCCAACGTCCTGACTTTC

abundance: few
v_gene: TRBV20-1
j_gene: TRBJ1-5
d_gene: TRBD1
CDR3aa: CSAPTGPDQPQHF
CDR3nt: TGCAGTGCTCCGACAGGGCCGGATCAGCCCCAGCATTTT

abundance: few
v_gene: TRBV30
j_gene: TRBJ1-2
d_gene: TRBD1
CDR3aa: CAWRLTQGGGYTF
CDR3nt: TGTGCCTGGAGGCTAACACAGGGGGGCGGCTACACCTTC

abundance: .
v_gene: TRBV6-5
j_gene: TRBJ2-7
d_gene: .
CDR3aa: CASSFTRSSSYEQYF
CDR3nt: TGTGCCAGCAGTTTCACCCGGAGTAGCTCCTACGAGCAGTACTTC

abundance: .
v_gene: TRBV24-1
j_gene: TRBJ2-1
d_gene: .
CDR3aa: CATSDFSDNEQFF
CDR3nt: TGTGCCACCAGTGATTTCAGTGACAATGAGCAGTTCTTC

abundance: once
v_gene: TRBV25-1
j_gene: TRBJ2-6
d_gene: .
CDR3aa: CATTGLSGANVLTF
CDR3nt: TGTGCCACTACAGGCCTCTCTGGGGCCAACGTCCTGACTTTC

abundance: .
v_gene: TRBV19
j_gene: TRBJ1-1
d_gene: .
CDR3aa: CASSPPGLGGTEAFF
CDR3nt: TGTGCCAGTAGTCCCCCCGGCCTCGGCGGGACTGAAGCTTTCTTT

abundance: .
v_gene: TRBV28
j_gene: TRBJ1-6
d_gene: .
CDR3aa: CARKNSYNSPLHF
CDR3nt: TGTGCCCGGAAGAACTCCTATAATTCACCCCTCCACTTT

abundance: few
v_gene: TRBV19
j_gene: TRBJ1-2
d_gene: .
CDR3aa: CASSIMRDVYGYTF
CDR3nt: TGTGCCAGTAGTATTATGAGGGACGTCTATGGCTACACCTTC

abundance: .
v_gene: TRBV30
j_gene: TRBJ2-5
d_gene: TRBD2
CDR3aa: CAWSVGLQETQYF
CDR3nt: TGTGCCTGGAGCGTGGGACTACAAGAGACCCAGTACTTC

abundance: .
v_gene: TRBV20-1
j_gene: TRBJ2-1
d_gene: .
CDR3aa: CSARVDGTMLGQFF
CDR3nt: TGCAGTGCTAGAGTTGACGGGACAATGTTGGGGCAGTTCTTC

abundance: .
v_gene: TRBV28
j_gene: TRBJ2-7
d_gene: TRBD1
CDR3aa: CASSTQGTSSYEQYF
CDR3nt: TGTGCCAGCAGTACACAGGGGACAAGCTCCTACGAGCAGTACTTC

abundance: .
v_gene: TRBV4-1
j_gene: TRBJ1-1
d_gene: TRBD1
CDR3aa: CASSQVGTENTEAFF
CDR3nt: TGCGCCAGCAGCCAAGTTGGGACAGAGAACACTGAAGCTTTCTTT

abundance: .
v_gene: TRBV20-1
j_gene: TRBJ2-5
d_gene: .
CDR3aa: CSARKDGETQYF
CDR3nt: TGCAGTGCTAGAAAGGACGGAGAGACCCAGTACTTC

abundance: .
v_gene: TRBV29-1
j_gene: TRBJ2-3
d_gene: TRBD2
CDR3aa: CSVEGNIAGVGTDTQYF
CDR3nt: TGCAGCGTTGAAGGAAATATAGCGGGAGTGGGCACAGATACGCAGTATTTT

abundance: .
v_gene: TRBV9
j_gene: TRBJ1-2
d_gene: TRBD1
CDR3aa: CASSVGTGPNYGYTF
CDR3nt: TGTGCCAGCAGCGTAGGGACAGGGCCTAACTATGGCTACACCTTC

abundance: .
v_gene: TRBV30
j_gene: TRBJ2-7
d_gene: .
CDR3aa: CAWSDWASYEQYF
CDR3nt: TGTGCCTGGAGTGACTGGGCCTCCTACGAGCAGTACTTC

abundance: .
v_gene: TRBV27
j_gene: TRBJ2-1
d_gene: .
CDR3aa: CASSSISRANEQFF
CDR3nt: TGTGCCAGCAGTTCAATCTCTAGGGCAAATGAGCAGTTCTTC

abundance: .
v_gene: TRBV20-1
j_gene: TRBJ2-7
d_gene: .
CDR3aa: CSAPPTGNPYEQYF
CDR3nt: TGCAGTGCCCCCCCAACAGGGAACCCTTACGAGCAGTACTTC

abundance: few
v_gene: TRBV14
j_gene: TRBJ1-1
d_gene: TRBD1
CDR3aa: CASSLQGMNTEAFF
CDR3nt: TGTGCCAGCAGCCTACAGGGGATGAACACTGAAGCTTTCTTT

abundance: few
v_gene: TRBV10-3
j_gene: TRBJ1-6
d_gene: .
CDR3aa: CAISEDGQTYNSPLHF
CDR3nt: TGTGCCATCAGTGAGGACGGACAGACATATAATTCACCCCTCCACTTT

abundance: .
v_gene: TRBV7-8
j_gene: TRBJ2-1
d_gene: TRBD2
CDR3aa: CASSQLAGVYNEQFF
CDR3nt: TGTGCCAGCAGCCAACTAGCGGGGGTCTACAATGAGCAGTTCTTC

abundance: .
v_gene: TRBV29-1
j_gene: TRBJ1-2
d_gene: .
CDR3aa: CSVHSQGEANYGYTF
CDR3nt: TGCAGCGTTCATAGTCAGGGCGAAGCTAACTATGGCTACACCTTC

abundance: medium-sized
v_gene: TRBV18
j_gene: TRBJ1-6
d_gene: .
CDR3aa: CASSPSGQNNSPLHF
CDR3nt: TGTGCCAGCTCACCTTCTGGACAAAATAATTCACCCCTCCACTTT

abundance: .
v_gene: TRBV18
j_gene: TRBJ2-7
d_gene: .
CDR3aa: CASSHSGYEQYF
CDR3nt: TGTGCCAGCTCACACAGTGGCTACGAGCAGTACTTC

abundance: few
v_gene: TRBV12-5
j_gene: TRBJ2-5
d_gene: .
CDR3aa: CAGWRVETQYF
CDR3nt: TGTGCCGGGTGGCGAGTTGAGACCCAGTACTTC

abundance: .
v_gene: TRBV7-2
j_gene: TRBJ1-1
d_gene: .
CDR3aa: CASSFIGGQAFF
CDR3nt: TGTGCCAGCAGTTTCATAGGGGGGCAAGCTTTCTTT

abundance: few
v_gene: TRBV20-1
j_gene: TRBJ2-1
d_gene: .
CDR3aa: CSALGGAEQFF
CDR3nt: TGCAGTGCTTTGGGGGGGGCTGAGCAGTTCTTC

abundance: few
v_gene: TRBV19
j_gene: TRBJ2-1
d_gene: TRBD2
CDR3aa: CASFPGLAGYNEQFF
CDR3nt: TGTGCCAGCTTCCCGGGACTAGCGGGATACAATGAGCAGTTCTTC